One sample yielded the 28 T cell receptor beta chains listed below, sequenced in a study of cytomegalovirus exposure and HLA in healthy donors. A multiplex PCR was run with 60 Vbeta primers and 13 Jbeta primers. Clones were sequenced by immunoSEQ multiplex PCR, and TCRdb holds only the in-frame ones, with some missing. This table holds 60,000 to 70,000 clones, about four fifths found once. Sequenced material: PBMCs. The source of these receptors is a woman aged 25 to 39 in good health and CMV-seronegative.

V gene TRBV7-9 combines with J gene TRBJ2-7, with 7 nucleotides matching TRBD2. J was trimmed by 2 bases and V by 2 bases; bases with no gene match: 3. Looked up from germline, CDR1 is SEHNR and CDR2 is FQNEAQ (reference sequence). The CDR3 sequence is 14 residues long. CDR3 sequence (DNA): TGTGCCAGCAGCTTACGACTAGCTGCCTACGAGCAGTACTTC. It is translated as CASSLRLAAYEQYF.

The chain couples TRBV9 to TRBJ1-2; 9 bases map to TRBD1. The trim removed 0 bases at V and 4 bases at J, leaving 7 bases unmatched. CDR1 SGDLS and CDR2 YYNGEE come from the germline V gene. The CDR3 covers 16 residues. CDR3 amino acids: CASSVAGQGEFYGYTF. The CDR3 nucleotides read TGTGCCAGCAGCGTAGCGGGACAGGGAGAGTTCTATGGCTACACCTTC.

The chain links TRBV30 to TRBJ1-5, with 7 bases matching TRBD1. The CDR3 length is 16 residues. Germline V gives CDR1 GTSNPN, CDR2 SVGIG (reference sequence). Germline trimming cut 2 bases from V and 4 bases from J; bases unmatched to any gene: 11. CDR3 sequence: CAWSPTSTGRNQPQHF. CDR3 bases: TGTGCCTGGAGTCCTACGTCGACAGGGAGGAATCAGCCCCAGCATTTT.

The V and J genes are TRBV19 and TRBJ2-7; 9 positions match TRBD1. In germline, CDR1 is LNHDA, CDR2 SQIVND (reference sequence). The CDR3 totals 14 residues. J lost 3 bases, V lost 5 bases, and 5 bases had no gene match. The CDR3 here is CASSSGTGYYEQYF. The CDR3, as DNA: TGTGCCAGTAGTTCCGGGACAGGGTACTACGAGCAGTACTTC.

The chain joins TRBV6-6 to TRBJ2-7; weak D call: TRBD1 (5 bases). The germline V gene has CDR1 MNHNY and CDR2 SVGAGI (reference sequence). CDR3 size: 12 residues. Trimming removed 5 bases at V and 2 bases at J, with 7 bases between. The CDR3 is CASSMTAYEQYF. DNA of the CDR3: TGTGCCAGCAGTATGACAGCCTACGAGCAGTACTTC.

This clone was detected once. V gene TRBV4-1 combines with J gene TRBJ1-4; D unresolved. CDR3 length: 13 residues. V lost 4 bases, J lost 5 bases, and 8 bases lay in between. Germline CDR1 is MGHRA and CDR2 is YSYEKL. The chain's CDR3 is CASSLWENEKLFF. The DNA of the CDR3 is TGCGCCAGCAGCCTTTGGGAGAATGAAAAACTGTTTTTT.

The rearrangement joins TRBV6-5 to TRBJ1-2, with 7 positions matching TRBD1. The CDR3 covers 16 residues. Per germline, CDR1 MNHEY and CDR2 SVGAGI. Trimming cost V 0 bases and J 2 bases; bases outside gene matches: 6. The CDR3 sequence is CASSYSRDSTNYGYTF. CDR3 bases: TGTGCCAGCAGTTACTCGCGGGACAGTACAAACTATGGCTACACCTTC.

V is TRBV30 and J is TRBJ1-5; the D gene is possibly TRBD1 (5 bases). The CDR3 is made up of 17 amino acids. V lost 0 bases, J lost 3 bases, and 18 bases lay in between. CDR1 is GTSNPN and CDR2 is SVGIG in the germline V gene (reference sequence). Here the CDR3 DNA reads TGTGCCTGGAGTGTTGGAGGGCAGGGTGGAAACAATCAGCCCCAGCATTTT. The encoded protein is CAWSVGGQGGNNQPQHF.

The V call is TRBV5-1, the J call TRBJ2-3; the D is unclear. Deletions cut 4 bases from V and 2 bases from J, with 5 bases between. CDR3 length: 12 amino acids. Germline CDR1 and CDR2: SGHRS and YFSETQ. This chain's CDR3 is CASSINTDTQYF. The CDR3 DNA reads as TGCGCCAGCAGCATCAACACAGATACGCAGTATTTT. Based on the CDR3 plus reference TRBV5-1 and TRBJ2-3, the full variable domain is KAGVTQTPRYLIKTRGQQVTLSCSPISGHRSVSWYQQTPGQGLQFLFEYFSETQRNKGNFPGRFSGRQFSNSRSEMNVSTLELGDSALYLCASSINTDTQYFGPGTRLTVL.

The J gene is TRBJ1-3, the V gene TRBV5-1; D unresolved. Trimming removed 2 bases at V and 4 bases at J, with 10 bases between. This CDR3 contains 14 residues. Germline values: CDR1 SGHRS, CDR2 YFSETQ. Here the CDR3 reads CASSLAGYGNTIYF. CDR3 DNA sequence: TGCGCCAGCAGCTTAGCCGGGTACGGAAACACCATATATTTT.

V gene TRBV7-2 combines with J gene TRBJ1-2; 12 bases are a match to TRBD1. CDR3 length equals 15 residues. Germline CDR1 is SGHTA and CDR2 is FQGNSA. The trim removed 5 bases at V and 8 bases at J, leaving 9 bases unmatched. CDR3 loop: CASSPRDRGLRGYTF. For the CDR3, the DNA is TGTGCCAGCAGCCCTAGGGACAGGGGGCTTCGGGGCTACACCTTC.

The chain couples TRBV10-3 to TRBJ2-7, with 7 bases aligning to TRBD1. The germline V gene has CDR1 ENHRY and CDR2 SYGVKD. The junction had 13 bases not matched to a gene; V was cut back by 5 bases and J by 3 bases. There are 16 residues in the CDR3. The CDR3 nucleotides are TGTGCCATCAGTCGGACTCTAGGACAGGACCTCTACGAGCAGTACTTC. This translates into CAISRTLGQDLYEQYF.

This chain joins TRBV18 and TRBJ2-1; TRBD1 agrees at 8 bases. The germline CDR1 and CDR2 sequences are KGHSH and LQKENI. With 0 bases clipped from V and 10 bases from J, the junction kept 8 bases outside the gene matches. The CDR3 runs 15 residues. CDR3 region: CASSPPSTGVGEQFF. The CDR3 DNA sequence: TGTGCCAGCTCACCACCTTCGACAGGGGTTGGCGAGCAGTTCTTC.

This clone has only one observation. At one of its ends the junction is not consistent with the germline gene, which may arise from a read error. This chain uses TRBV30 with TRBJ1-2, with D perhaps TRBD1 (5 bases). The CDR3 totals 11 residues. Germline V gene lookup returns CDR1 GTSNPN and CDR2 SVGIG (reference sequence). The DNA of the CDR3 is TGTGCCTGGAGGACAGTTGGGGGGAGAAACTTC. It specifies CAWRTVGGRNF.

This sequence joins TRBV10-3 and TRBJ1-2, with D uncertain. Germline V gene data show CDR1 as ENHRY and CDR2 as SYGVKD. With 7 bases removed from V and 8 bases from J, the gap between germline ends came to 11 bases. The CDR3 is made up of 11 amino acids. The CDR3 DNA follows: TGTGCCATCAAACGACTGGAAGGCTACACCTTC. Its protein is CAIKRLEGYTF.

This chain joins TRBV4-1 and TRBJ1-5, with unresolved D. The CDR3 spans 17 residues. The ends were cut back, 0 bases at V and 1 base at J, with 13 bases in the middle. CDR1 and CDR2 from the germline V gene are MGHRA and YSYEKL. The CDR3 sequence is CASSQELSGESNQPQHF. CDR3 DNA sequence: TGCGCCAGCAGCCAAGAGCTATCGGGTGAAAGCAATCAGCCCCAGCATTTT.

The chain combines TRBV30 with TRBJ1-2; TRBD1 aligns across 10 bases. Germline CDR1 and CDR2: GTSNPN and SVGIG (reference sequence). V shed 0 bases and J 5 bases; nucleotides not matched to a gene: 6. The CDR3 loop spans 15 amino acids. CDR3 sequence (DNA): TGTGCCTGGAGTGTACTAGGGACAGGGGAGTATGGCTACACCTTC. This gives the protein CAWSVLGTGEYGYTF.

CDR3 loop: CASSPNPEGYEQYF. The CDR3, as DNA: TGTGCCAGCAGCCCTAATCCCGAGGGCTACGAGCAGTACTTC. The chain carries TRBV13 and TRBJ2-7, with a weak D call TRBD2 (5 bases). The V end lost 5 bases, the J end lost 3 bases, and 14 bases lay between the germline ends. Germline V gene lookup returns CDR1 PRHDT and CDR2 FYEKMQ (reference sequence). The CDR3 runs to 14 residues. Supplemented by reference TRBV13 and TRBJ2-7, the full variable domain reads AAGVIQSPRHLIKEKRETATLKCYPIPRHDTVYWYQQGPGQDPQFLISFYEKMQSDKGSIPDRFSAQQFSDYHSELNMSSLELGDSALYFCASSPNPEGYEQYFGPGTRLTVT.

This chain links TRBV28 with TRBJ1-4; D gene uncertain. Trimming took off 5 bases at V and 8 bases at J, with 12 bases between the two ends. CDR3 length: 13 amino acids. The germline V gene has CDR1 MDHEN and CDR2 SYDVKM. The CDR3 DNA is TGTGCCAGCAGTGGAGAGCCTTGGGAAAAACTGTTTTTT. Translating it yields CASSGEPWEKLFF.

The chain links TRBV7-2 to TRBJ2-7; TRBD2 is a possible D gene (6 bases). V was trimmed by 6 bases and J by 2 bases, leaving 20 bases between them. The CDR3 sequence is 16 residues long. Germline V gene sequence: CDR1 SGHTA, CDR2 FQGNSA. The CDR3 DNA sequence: TGTGCCAGCAGTCAAACAGTAGCGGCTGCTGCCTACGAGCAGTACTTC. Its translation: CASSQTVAAAAYEQYF.

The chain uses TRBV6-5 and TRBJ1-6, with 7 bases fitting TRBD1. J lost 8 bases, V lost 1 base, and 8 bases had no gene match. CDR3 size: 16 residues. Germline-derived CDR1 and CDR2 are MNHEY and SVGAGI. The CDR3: CASSYLPPTGHSPLHF. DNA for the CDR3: TGTGCCAGCAGTTACTTACCGCCGACAGGGCATTCACCCCTCCACTTT.

The CDR3 DNA follows: TGCAGCGTTGAATGGCCCCAACGAGGTGAGCAGTTCTTC. This gives the protein CSVEWPQRGEQFF. This chain joins TRBV29-1 and TRBJ2-1; no clear D gene. V lost 2 bases and J lost 9, with 14 bases in between. Per the germline V gene, CDR1 is SQVTM and CDR2 is ANQGSEA. The CDR3 covers 13 residues.

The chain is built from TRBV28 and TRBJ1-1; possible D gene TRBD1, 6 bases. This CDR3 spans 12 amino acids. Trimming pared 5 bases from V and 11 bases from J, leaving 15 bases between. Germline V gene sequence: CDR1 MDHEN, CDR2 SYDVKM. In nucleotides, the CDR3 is TGTGCCAGCAGTCGCGGACAGCGAGGGGCTTTCTTT. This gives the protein CASSRGQRGAFF.

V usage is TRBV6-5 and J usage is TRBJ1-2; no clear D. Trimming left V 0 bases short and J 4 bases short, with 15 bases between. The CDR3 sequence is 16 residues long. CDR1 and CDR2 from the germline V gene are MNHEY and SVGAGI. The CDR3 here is CASSYSTTSTIYGYTF. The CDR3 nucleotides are TGTGCCAGCAGTTACTCGACTACGTCGACTATCTATGGCTACACCTTC.

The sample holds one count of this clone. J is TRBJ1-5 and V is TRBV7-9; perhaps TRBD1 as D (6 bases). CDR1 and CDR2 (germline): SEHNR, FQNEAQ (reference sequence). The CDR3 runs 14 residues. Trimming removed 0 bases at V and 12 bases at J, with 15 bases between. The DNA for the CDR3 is TGTGCCAGCAGCTTAGCGAGTTCAGGGGCCAACCAGCATTTT. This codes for CASSLASSGANQHF.

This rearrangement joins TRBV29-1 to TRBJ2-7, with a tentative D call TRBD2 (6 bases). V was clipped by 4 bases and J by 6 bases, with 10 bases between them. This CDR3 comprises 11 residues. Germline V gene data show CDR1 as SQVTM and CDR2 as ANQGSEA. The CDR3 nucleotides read TGCAGCGTTGGGAGGGGTCGCGAGCAGTACTTC. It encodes CSVGRGREQYF.

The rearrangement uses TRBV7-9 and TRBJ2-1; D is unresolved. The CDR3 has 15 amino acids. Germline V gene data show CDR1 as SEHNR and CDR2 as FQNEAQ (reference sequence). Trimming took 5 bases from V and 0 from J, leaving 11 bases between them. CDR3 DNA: TGTGCCAGCAGCCACCTGCCGGGCTCCTACAATGAGCAGTTCTTC. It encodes CASSHLPGSYNEQFF. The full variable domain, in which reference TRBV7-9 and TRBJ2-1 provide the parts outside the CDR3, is DTGVSQNPRHKITKRGQNVTFRCDPISEHNRLYWYRQTLGQGPEFLTYFQNEAQLEKSRLLSDRFSAERPKGSFSTLEIQRTEQGDSAMYLCASSHLPGSYNEQFFGPGTRLTVL.

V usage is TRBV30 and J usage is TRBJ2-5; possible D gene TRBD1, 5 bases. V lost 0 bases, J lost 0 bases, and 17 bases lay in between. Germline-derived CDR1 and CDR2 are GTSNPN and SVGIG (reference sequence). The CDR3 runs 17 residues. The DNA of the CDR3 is TGTGCCTGGAGTGTACGCCCGGACATCTGGTACCAAGAGACCCAGTACTTC. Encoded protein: CAWSVRPDIWYQETQYF.